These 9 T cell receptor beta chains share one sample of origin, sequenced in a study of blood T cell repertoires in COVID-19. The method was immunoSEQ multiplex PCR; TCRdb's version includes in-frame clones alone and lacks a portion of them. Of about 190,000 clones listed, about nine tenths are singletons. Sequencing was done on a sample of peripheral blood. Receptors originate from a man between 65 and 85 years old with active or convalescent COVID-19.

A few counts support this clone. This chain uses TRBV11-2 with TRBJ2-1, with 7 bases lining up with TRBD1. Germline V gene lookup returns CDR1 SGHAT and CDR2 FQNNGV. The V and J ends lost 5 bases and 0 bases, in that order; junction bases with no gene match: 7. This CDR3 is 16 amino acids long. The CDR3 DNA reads TGTGCCAGCAGCACACGCTGGGACAGCTCCTACAATGAGCAGTTCTTC. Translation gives CASSTRWDSSYNEQFF.

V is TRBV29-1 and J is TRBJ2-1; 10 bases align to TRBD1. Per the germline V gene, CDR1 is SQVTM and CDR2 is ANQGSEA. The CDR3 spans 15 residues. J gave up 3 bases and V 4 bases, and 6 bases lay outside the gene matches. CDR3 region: CSVAVGQGLYNEQFF. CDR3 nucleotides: TGCAGCGTTGCCGTGGGACAGGGGCTCTACAATGAGCAGTTCTTC.

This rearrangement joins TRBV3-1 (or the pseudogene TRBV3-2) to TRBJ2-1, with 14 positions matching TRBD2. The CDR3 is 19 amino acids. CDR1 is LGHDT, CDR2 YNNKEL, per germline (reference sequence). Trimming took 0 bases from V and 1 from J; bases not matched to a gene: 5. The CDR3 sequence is CASSQDLWTSGRSYNEQFF. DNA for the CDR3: TGTGCCAGCAGCCAAGATCTTTGGACTAGCGGGAGGTCCTACAATGAGCAGTTCTTC.

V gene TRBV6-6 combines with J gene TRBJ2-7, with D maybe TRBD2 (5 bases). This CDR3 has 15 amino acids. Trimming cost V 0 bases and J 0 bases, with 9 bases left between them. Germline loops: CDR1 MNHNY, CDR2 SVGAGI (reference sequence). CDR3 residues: CASSYSGDSSYEQYF. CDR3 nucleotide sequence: TGTGCCAGCAGTTACTCGGGAGACTCCTCCTACGAGCAGTACTTC.

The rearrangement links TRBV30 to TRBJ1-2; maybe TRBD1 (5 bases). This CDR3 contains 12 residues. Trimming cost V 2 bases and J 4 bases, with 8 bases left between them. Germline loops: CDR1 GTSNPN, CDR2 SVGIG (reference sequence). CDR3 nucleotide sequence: TGTGCCTGGAGTCAGGGAAGCTATGGCTACACCTTC. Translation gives CAWSQGSYGYTF.

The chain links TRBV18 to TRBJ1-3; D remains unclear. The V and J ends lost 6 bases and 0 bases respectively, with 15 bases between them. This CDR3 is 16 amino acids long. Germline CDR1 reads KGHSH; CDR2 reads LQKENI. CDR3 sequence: CASSPILEVSGNTIYF. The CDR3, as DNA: TGTGCCAGCTCCCCAATACTCGAGGTCTCTGGAAACACCATATATTTT. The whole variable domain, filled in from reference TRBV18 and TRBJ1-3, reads NAGVMQNPRHLVRRRGQEARLRCSPMKGHSHVYWYRQLPEEGLKFMVYLQKENIIDESGMPKERFSAEFPKEGPSILRIQQVVRGDSAAYFCASSPILEVSGNTIYFGEGSWLTVV.

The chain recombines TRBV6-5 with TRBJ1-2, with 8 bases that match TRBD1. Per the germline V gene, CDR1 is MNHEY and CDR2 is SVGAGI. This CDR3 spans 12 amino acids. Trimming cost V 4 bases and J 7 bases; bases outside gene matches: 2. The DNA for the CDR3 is TGTGCCAGCAGTTCCCAGGGGGCTGGCTACACCTTC. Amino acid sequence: CASSSQGAGYTF.

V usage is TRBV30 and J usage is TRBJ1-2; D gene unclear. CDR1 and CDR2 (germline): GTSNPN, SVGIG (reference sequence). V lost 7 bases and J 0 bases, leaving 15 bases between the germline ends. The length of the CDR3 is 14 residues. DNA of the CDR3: TGTGCCTCCCTCCTTCGCGCGGCTAACTATGGCTACACCTTC. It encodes CASLLRAANYGYTF.

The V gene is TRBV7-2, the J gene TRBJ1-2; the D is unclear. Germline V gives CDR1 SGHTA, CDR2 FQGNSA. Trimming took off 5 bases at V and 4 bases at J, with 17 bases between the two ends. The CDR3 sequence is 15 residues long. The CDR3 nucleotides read TGTGCCAGCAGCCATTTCGGAAACAGCCCCTATGGCTACACCTTC. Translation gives CASSHFGNSPYGYTF.